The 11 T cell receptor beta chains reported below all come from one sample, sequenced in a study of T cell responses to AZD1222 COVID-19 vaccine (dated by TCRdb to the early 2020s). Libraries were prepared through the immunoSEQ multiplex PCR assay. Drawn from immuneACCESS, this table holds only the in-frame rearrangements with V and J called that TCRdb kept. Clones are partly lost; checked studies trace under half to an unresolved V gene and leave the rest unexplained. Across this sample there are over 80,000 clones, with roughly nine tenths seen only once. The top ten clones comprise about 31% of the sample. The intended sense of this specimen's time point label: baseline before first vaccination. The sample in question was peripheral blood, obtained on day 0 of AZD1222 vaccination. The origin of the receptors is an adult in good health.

The CDR3 nucleotides are TGTGCCAGCAGTTTCGCATTGGGGACATCTGAAGCTTTCTTT. It encodes CASSFALGTSEAFF. V gene TRBV27 combines with J gene TRBJ1-1; D possibly corresponds to TRBD1 (6 bases). Germline lookup yields CDR1 MNHEY and CDR2 SMNVEV (reference sequence). The CDR3 has 14 residues. Trimming cost V 3 bases and J 6 bases, with 14 bases left between them.

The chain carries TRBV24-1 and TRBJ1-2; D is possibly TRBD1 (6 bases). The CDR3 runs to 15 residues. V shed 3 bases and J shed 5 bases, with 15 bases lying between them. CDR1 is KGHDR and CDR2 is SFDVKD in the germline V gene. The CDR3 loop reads CATSDRWGLGYGYTF. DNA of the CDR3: TGTGCCACCAGTGATCGATGGGGGCTTGGTTATGGCTACACCTTC.

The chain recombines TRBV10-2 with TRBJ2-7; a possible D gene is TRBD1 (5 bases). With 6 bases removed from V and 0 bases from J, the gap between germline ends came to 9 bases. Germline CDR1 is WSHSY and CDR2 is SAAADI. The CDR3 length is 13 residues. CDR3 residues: CASSLGHSYEQYF. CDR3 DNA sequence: TGCGCCAGCAGCCTCGGACACTCCTACGAGCAGTACTTC.

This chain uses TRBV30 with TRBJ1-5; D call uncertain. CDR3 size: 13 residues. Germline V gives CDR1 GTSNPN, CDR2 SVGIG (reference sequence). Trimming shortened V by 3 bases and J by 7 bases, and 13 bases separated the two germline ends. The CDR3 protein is CAWSSDGRQPQHF. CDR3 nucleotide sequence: TGTGCCTGGAGCTCCGACGGGAGGCAGCCCCAGCATTTT.

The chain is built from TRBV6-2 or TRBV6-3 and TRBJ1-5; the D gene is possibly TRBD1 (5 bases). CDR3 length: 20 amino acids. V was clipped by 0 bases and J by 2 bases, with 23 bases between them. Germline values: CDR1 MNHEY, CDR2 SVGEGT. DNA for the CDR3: TGTGCCAGCAGTTACTCGATTCAGGGCGGATATCGCGGTGGCAATCAGCCCCAGCATTTT. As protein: CASSYSIQGGYRGGNQPQHF.

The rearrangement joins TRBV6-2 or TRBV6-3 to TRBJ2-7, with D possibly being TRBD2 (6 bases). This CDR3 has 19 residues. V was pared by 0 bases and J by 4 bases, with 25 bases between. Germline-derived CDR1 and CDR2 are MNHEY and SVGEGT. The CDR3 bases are TGTGCCAGCAGTTACTCGAGTGGGATAGAAGGTCGGGGAGGATACGAGCAGTACTTC. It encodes CASSYSSGIEGRGGYEQYF.

The CDR3 is CASSLSGTSGKEGTQYF. As DNA, the CDR3 is TGTGCCAGCAGTTTATCCGGGACTAGCGGGAAGGAGGGTACGCAGTATTTT. The V and J genes are TRBV28 and TRBJ2-3; 13 positions agree with TRBD2. The V and J ends lost 1 base and 8 bases, in that order; junction bases with no gene match: 9. This CDR3 spans 17 amino acids. The germline V gene has CDR1 MDHEN and CDR2 SYDVKM.

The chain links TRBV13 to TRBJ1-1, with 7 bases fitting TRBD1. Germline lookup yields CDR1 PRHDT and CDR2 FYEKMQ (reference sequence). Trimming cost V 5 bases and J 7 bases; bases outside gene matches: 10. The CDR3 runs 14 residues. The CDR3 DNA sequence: TGTGCCAGCAGCGGAACAGGGGCGGCCGATGAAGCTTTCTTT. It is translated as CASSGTGAADEAFF.

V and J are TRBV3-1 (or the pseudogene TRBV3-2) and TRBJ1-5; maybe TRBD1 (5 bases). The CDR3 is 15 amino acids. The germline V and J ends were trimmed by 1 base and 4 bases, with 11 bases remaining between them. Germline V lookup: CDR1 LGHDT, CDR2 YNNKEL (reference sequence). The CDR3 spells CASSQGGNKNQPQHF. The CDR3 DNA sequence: TGTGCCAGCAGCCAAGGGGGGAATAAAAATCAGCCCCAGCATTTT.

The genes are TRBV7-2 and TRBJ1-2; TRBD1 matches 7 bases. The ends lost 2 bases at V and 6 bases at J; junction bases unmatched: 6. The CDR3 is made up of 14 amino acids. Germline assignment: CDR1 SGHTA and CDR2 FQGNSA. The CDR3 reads CASSLNRGFDGYTF. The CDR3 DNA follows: TGTGCCAGCAGCTTAAACAGGGGTTTCGATGGCTACACCTTC.

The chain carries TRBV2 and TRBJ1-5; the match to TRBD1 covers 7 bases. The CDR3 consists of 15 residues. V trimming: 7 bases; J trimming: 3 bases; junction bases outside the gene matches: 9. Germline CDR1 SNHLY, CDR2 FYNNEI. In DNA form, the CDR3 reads TGTGCCAGCAATACATTTGGGACAGCCAATCAGCCCCAGCATTTT. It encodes CASNTFGTANQPQHF.